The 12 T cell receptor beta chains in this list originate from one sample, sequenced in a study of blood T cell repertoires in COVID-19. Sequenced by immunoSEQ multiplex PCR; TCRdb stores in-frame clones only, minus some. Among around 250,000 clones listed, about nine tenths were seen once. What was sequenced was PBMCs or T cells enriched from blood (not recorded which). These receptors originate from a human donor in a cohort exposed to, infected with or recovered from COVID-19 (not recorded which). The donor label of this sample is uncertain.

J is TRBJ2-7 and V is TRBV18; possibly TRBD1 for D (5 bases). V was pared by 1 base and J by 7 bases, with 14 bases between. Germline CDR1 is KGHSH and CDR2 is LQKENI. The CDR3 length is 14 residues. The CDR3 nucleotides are TGTGCCAGCTCACCACGGGAAGGGGAAGGGGAGCAGTACTTC. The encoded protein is CASSPREGEGEQYF. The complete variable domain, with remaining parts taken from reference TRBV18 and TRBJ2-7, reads NAGVMQNPRHLVRRRGQEARLRCSPMKGHSHVYWYRQLPEEGLKFMVYLQKENIIDESGMPKERFSAEFPKEGPSILRIQQVVRGDSAAYFCASSPREGEGEQYFGPGTRLTVT.

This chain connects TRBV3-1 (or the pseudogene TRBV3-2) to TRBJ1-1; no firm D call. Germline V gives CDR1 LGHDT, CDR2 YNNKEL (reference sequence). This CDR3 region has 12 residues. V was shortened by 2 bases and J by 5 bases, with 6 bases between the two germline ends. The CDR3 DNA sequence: TGTGCCAGCAGCCAATTCCCGACTGAAGCTTTCTTT. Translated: CASSQFPTEAFF.

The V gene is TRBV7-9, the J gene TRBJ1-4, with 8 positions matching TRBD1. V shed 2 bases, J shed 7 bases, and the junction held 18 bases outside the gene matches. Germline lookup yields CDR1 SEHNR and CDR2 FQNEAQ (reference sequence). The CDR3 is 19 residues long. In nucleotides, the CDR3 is TGTGCCAGCAGCTTACCCATTACAGGGGGACGGTATTGGTTTGAAAAACTGTTTTTT. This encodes CASSLPITGGRYWFEKLFF.

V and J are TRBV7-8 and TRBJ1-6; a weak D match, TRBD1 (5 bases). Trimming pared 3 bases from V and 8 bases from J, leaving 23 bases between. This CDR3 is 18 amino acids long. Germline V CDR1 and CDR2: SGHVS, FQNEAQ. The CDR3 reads CASSFRVRRRGGYSPLHF. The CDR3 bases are TGTGCCAGCAGCTTCAGGGTCCGGCGCCGTGGCGGATATTCACCCCTCCACTTT.

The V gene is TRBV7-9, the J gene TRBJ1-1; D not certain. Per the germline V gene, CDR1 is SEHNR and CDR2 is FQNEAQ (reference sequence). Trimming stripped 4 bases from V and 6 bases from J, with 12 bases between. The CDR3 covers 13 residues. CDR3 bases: TGTGCCAGCAGCTCCCCGACTAAGCCTGAAGCTTTCTTT. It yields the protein CASSSPTKPEAFF.

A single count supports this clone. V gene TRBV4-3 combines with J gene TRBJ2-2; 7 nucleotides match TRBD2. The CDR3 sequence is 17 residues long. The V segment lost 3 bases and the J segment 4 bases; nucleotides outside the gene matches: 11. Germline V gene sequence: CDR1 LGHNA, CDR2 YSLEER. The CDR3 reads CASSHALPGGFTGELFF. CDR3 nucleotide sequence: TGCGCCAGCAGCCATGCCCTCCCGGGGGGTTTCACCGGGGAGCTGTTTTTT.

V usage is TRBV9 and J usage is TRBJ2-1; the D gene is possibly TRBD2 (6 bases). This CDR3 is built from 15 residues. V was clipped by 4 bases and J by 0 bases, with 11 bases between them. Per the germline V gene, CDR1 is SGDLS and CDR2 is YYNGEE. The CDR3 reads CASSPPGGSYNEQFF. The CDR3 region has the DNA TGTGCCAGCAGCCCTCCCGGGGGCTCCTACAATGAGCAGTTCTTC.

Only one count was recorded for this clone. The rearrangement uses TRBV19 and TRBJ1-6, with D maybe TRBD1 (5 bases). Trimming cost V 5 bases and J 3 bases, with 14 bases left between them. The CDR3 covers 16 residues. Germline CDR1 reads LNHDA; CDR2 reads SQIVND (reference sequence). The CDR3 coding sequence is TGTGCCAGTAGTCCCCCGCGGGGGAGCTATAATTCACCCCTCCACTTT. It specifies CASSPPRGSYNSPLHF.

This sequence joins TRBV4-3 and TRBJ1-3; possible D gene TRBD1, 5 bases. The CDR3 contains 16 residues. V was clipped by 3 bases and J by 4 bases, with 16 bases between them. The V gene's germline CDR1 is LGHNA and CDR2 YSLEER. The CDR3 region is CASSQEGTGPGNTIYF. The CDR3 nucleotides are TGCGCCAGCAGCCAGGAGGGCACAGGTCCGGGAAACACCATATATTTT.

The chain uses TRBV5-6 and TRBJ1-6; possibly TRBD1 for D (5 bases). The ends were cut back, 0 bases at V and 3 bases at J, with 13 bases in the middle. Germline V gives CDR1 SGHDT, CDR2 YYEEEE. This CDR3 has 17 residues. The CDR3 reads CASSLDLGGNYNSPLHF. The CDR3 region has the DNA TGTGCCAGCAGCTTGGACCTGGGGGGAAACTATAATTCACCCCTCCACTTT.

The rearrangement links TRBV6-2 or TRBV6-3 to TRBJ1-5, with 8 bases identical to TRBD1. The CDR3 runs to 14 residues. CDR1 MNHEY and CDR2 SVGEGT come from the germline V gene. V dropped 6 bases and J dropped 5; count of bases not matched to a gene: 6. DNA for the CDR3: TGTGCCAGCAGCGGACAGGGTGGCGATCAGCCCCAGCATTTT. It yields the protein CASSGQGGDQPQHF.

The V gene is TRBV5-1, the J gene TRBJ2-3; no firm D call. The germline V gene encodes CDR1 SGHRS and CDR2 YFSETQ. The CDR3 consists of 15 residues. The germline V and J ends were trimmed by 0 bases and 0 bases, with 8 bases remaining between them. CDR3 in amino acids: CASSLVESSTDTQYF. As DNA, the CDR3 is TGCGCCAGCAGCTTGGTAGAGTCGAGCACAGATACGCAGTATTTT.